One and the same sample provided the 31 T cell receptor beta chains below, sequenced in a study of shared clonotypes between healthy human individuals. Clones were sequenced by immunoSEQ multiplex PCR, and TCRdb holds only the in-frame ones, with some missing. This sample yields around 1.4 million clones, of which about 98.5% are seen a single time; approximately 0.38% belongs to the top ten. Sequencing was done on a sample of naive CD4+ T cells sorted from blood. Subset meaning: CD45RA+ positively selected. These TCRs come from a young man in good health.

The chain recombines TRBV19 with TRBJ1-2; TRBD1 matches 9 bases. Germline V gene sequence: CDR1 LNHDA, CDR2 SQIVND (reference sequence). The J segment lost 4 bases and the V segment lost 4 bases, leaving 10 bases of the junction unmatched. There are 16 residues in the CDR3. CDR3 region: CASSNFPGQGTYGYTF. The CDR3 coding sequence is TGTGCCAGTAGTAATTTCCCGGGACAGGGAACCTATGGCTACACCTTC.

The chain uses TRBV5-1 and TRBJ1-2; possibly TRBD1 for D (6 bases). The CDR3 loop spans 15 amino acids. Germline loops: CDR1 SGHRS, CDR2 YFSETQ. With 4 bases removed from V and 4 bases from J, the gap between germline ends came to 17 bases. The CDR3 DNA reads TGCGCCAGCAGCCTGGACGGGGGCGTAATCTATGGCTACACCTTC. Residues: CASSLDGGVIYGYTF.

This CDR3 is CASRLGLAGGSSSYEQYF. In DNA, the CDR3 is TGTGCCAGCAGATTGGGACTAGCGGGAGGGTCGAGCTCCTACGAGCAGTACTTC. The rearrangement joins TRBV28 to TRBJ2-7; 16 bases line up with TRBD2. The germline CDR1 and CDR2 sequences are MDHEN and SYDVKM. Trimming took 6 bases from V and 0 from J; bases not matched to a gene: 8. This CDR3 is built from 18 residues.

This sequence joins TRBV18 and TRBJ2-5; D tentatively reads TRBD1 or TRBD2 (5 bases each). Deletions cut 3 bases from V and 5 bases from J, with 13 bases between. The germline V gene encodes CDR1 KGHSH and CDR2 LQKENI. This CDR3 comprises 14 residues. CDR3 in DNA: TGTGCCAGCTCACCGAACGGGGCCGAGGAGACCCAGTACTTC. Translated, it gives CASSPNGAEETQYF.

The chain carries TRBV6-5 and TRBJ1-2; D unclear. The CDR3 contains 15 residues. The germline V gene has CDR1 MNHEY and CDR2 SVGAGI. Trimming shortened V by 6 bases and J by 0 bases, and 14 bases separated the two germline ends. CDR3 in amino acids: CASSARAATNYGYTF. The CDR3 region has the DNA TGTGCCAGCAGCGCCCGGGCGGCAACTAACTATGGCTACACCTTC.

This sequence joins TRBV7-9 and TRBJ1-1, with a possible D match to TRBD1 (6 bases). Germline-derived CDR1 and CDR2 are SEHNR and FQNEAQ (reference sequence). The CDR3 is made up of 14 amino acids. V lost 5 bases and J 9 bases, leaving 19 bases between the germline ends. The CDR3 DNA follows: TGTGCCAGCAGCCTTGATGGGACAAGTTTCCAAGCTTTCTTT. Amino acids: CASSLDGTSFQAFF.

V and J are TRBV10-3 and TRBJ1-2, with D possibly being TRBD1 (5 bases). The CDR3 contains 14 residues. Germline lookup yields CDR1 ENHRY and CDR2 SYGVKD. Trimming removed 2 bases from V and 4 bases from J, with 11 bases in between. The chain's CDR3 is CAISEVGPTYGYTF. The CDR3 DNA reads TGTGCCATCAGTGAGGTGGGACCGACCTATGGCTACACCTTC.

The chain has TRBV9 and TRBJ2-1; D possibly matches TRBD1 or TRBD2 (5 bases each). The CDR3 is 21 amino acids. The V gene's germline CDR1 is SGDLS and CDR2 YYNGEE. Trimming took off 4 bases at V and 5 bases at J, with 34 bases between the two ends. CDR3 sequence: CASSPYTPGRLVPGTNNEQFF. CDR3 bases: TGTGCCAGCAGCCCTTACACACCGGGACGCTTGGTACCAGGTACGAACAATGAGCAGTTCTTC.

Details on this clone: This sample includes further DNA sequences coding for the same CDR3. V gene TRBV10-3 combines with J gene TRBJ1-4; D unresolved. The V and J ends lost 2 bases and 5 bases respectively, with 3 bases between them. CDR1 is ENHRY and CDR2 is SYGVKD in the germline V gene. The CDR3 extends over 12 amino acids. DNA for the CDR3: TGTGCCATCAGTGAGAGCAATGAAAAACTGTTTTTT. Protein sequence: CAISESNEKLFF.

The chain combines TRBV9 with TRBJ2-1, with D perhaps TRBD2 (8 bases). Trimming cost V 7 bases and J 9 bases, with 26 bases left between them. The CDR3 sequence is 16 residues long. Germline V gene lookup returns CDR1 SGDLS and CDR2 YYNGEE. The CDR3 DNA reads TGTGCCAGCGACACAAGCGGGGGCAGGGGGTATAGTGAGCAGTTCTTC. Its translation: CASDTSGGRGYSEQFF.

The V and J genes are TRBV13 and TRBJ1-4, with 7 bases lining up with TRBD1. CDR1 is PRHDT, CDR2 FYEKMQ, per germline (reference sequence). Losses at the gene ends were 5 bases for V and 4 bases for J; bases not matched to a gene: 4. The length of the CDR3 is 14 residues. This chain's CDR3 is CASSLRQGNEKLFF. For the CDR3, the DNA is TGTGCCAGCAGCCTCCGACAGGGTAATGAAAAACTGTTTTTT.

This clone has a single count. The chain employs TRBV30 and TRBJ1-2; maybe TRBD1 (6 bases). The germline gives CDR1 GTSNPN, CDR2 SVGIG (reference sequence). The CDR3 consists of 15 residues. The V gene lost 1 base and the J gene lost 8 bases, with 20 bases spanning the gap. DNA for the CDR3: TGTGCCTGGAGTGCTCTCCGGGGGGCGGCGTGGGGCTACACCTTC. Translated: CAWSALRGAAWGYTF.

V gene TRBV6-5 combines with J gene TRBJ1-1; TRBD1 is a possible D gene (6 bases). The ends were cut back, 7 bases at V and 0 bases at J, with 9 bases in the middle. There are 13 residues in the CDR3. Germline loops: CDR1 MNHEY, CDR2 SVGAGI. DNA for the CDR3: TGTGCCAGCACCAGGACAGTGAACACTGAAGCTTTCTTT. This codes for CASTRTVNTEAFF.

In DNA form, the CDR3 reads TGCGCCAGCAGCCAAGGGTCCTTTGTACAACAAGAGACCCAGTACTTC. Its protein is CASSQGSFVQQETQYF. This sequence joins TRBV4-3 and TRBJ2-5; D remains ambiguous. Germline CDR1 reads LGHNA; CDR2 reads YSLEER. This CDR3 comprises 16 residues. Trimming stripped 1 base from V and 2 bases from J, with 14 bases between.

This sequence joins TRBV19 and TRBJ2-2, with a tentative D call TRBD2 (5 bases). The germline V and J ends were trimmed by 8 bases and 2 bases, with 12 bases remaining between them. CDR1 and CDR2 (germline): LNHDA, SQIVND (reference sequence). The CDR3 is made up of 14 amino acids. Here the CDR3 reads CASRELGNTGELFF. CDR3 sequence (DNA): TGTGCCAGTCGAGAACTAGGAAACACCGGGGAGCTGTTTTTT.

This clone is a singleton in its sample. The chain recombines TRBV6-1 with TRBJ2-7; TRBD1 agrees at 7 bases. This CDR3 is 15 amino acids long. With V trimmed by 6 bases and J by 9 bases, 17 bases remained unmatched. Per germline, CDR1 MNHNS and CDR2 SASEGT. CDR3 nucleotides: TGTGCCAGCAGGCCTGGGACAGTAATTTACCCGGGGCAGTACTTC. Protein: CASRPGTVIYPGQYF.

This sequence joins TRBV9 and TRBJ2-7; 9 bases align to TRBD1. The junction had 8 bases not matched to a gene; V was cut back by 4 bases and J by 3 bases. Per germline, CDR1 SGDLS and CDR2 YYNGEE. The CDR3 length is 15 residues. The CDR3 DNA sequence: TGTGCCAGCAGCCTTTCCGGGACAGGGTACTACGAGCAGTACTTC. Translating gives CASSLSGTGYYEQYF.

The rearrangement uses TRBV5-4 and TRBJ2-2; D gene ambiguous. The CDR3 is made up of 13 amino acids. Per the germline V gene, CDR1 is SGHNT and CDR2 is YYREEE (reference sequence). The ends were cut back, 4 bases at V and 6 bases at J, with 10 bases in the middle. The chain's CDR3 is CASSQAFPGELFF. CDR3 coding DNA: TGTGCCAGCAGCCAAGCATTTCCCGGGGAGCTGTTTTTT.

The CDR3: CASSTRTGRRSGANVLTF. CDR3 DNA: TGTGCCAGCAGCACCCGGACAGGGCGACGATCTGGGGCCAACGTCCTGACTTTC. The rearrangement uses TRBV7-8 and TRBJ2-6, with 8 bases that match TRBD1. CDR1 and CDR2 from the germline V gene are SGHVS and FQNEAQ. Unmatched junction bases numbered 10, after V lost 5 bases and J lost 1 base. The CDR3 loop spans 18 amino acids. Drawing the rest from reference TRBV7-8 and TRBJ2-6, the complete variable domain is GAGVSQSPRYKVAKRGQDVALRCDPISGHVSLFWYQQALGQGPEFLTYFQNEAQLDKSGLPSDRFFAERPEGSVSTLKIQRTQQEDSAVYLCASSTRTGRRSGANVLTFGAGSRLTVL.

The V gene is TRBV11-2, the J gene TRBJ2-5; D remains ambiguous. The germline gives CDR1 SGHAT, CDR2 FQNNGV. The CDR3 spans 13 residues. With 2 bases removed from V and 5 bases from J, the gap between germline ends came to 9 bases. The CDR3 DNA reads as TGTGCCAGCAGCTTACAACGGATCGAGACCCAGTACTTC. This translates into CASSLQRIETQYF.

This chain links TRBV5-5 with TRBJ2-2; TRBD2 might be the D (6 bases). V was pared by 3 bases and J by 6 bases, with 12 bases between. This CDR3 has 14 residues. Germline V gives CDR1 SGHKS, CDR2 YYEKEE (reference sequence). The CDR3 loop is CASSYPGVPGELFF. The CDR3 DNA reads as TGTGCCAGCAGCTACCCGGGAGTCCCCGGGGAGCTGTTTTTT.

The chain recombines TRBV28 with TRBJ2-7; 11 nucleotides agree with TRBD2. J lost 4 bases, V lost 7 bases, and 18 bases had no gene match. Per germline, CDR1 MDHEN and CDR2 SYDVKM. This CDR3 has 18 residues. The CDR3 nucleotides are TGTGCCAGCACCCTGGGCTTAATAGCGGGAGGGCGCGGTTACGAGCAGTACTTC. Its translation is CASTLGLIAGGRGYEQYF.

The chain's CDR3 is CASSLATGSLGGNTIYF. The CDR3 DNA reads as TGTGCCAGCAGCTTAGCGACGGGCAGCCTCGGAGGAAACACCATATATTTT. The chain uses TRBV7-9 and TRBJ1-3; no firm D call. Trimming removed 0 bases at V and 4 bases at J, with 16 bases between. The CDR3 has 17 residues. Germline CDR1 reads SEHNR; CDR2 reads FQNEAQ (reference sequence).

A remark on this clone: This specimen includes other DNA sequences encoding the same CDR3. This chain connects TRBV9 to TRBJ2-1; perhaps TRBD1 as D (6 bases). V lost 0 bases, J lost 0 bases, and 10 bases lay in between. The CDR3 extends over 16 amino acids. From germline, CDR1 is SGDLS and CDR2 YYNGEE. The CDR3 protein is CASSVVGASSYNEQFF. CDR3 DNA sequence: TGTGCCAGCAGCGTAGTGGGGGCTAGCTCCTACAATGAGCAGTTCTTC.

The rearrangement joins TRBV15 to TRBJ2-7, with TRBD2 matching over 10 bases. CDR3 length equals 16 residues. Germline V lookup: CDR1 LNHNV, CDR2 YYDKDF (reference sequence). Trimming at V came to 1 base and at J to 4 bases, leaving 7 bases not matched to a gene. The CDR3 DNA is TGTGCCACCAGCAGAGCGTTAGCGGGGGGAGCGTACGAGCAGTACTTC. Protein product: CATSRALAGGAYEQYF.

The chain joins TRBV7-3 to TRBJ1-5, with D possibly matching TRBD1 (5 bases). V lost 2 bases, J lost 6 bases, and 8 bases lay in between. The CDR3 is 13 residues long. From germline, CDR1 is SGHTA and CDR2 FQGTGA. This CDR3 is CASSLGGGQPQHF. The CDR3 region has the DNA TGTGCCAGCAGCTTAGGCGGGGGTCAGCCCCAGCATTTT.

The V gene is TRBV18, the J gene TRBJ1-5; no definite D call. Between the trimmed V and J ends, which lost 2 bases and 7 bases, there was a span of 9 bases. This CDR3 contains 13 residues. Germline CDR1 KGHSH, CDR2 LQKENI. In DNA, the CDR3 is TGTGCCAGCTCACCAGACATTTGGCAGCCCCAGCATTTT. It translates to CASSPDIWQPQHF.

This chain connects TRBV4-3 to TRBJ2-1; D perhaps matches TRBD1 (5 bases). Germline CDR1 and CDR2: LGHNA and YSLEER. The CDR3 is made up of 16 amino acids. V shed 0 bases and J shed 5 bases, with 14 bases lying between them. CDR3 in DNA: TGCGCCAGCAGCCAAGATCTTAGTAGGGGAAACAATGAGCAGTTCTTC. Residues: CASSQDLSRGNNEQFF.

This clone showed up just once. The genes are TRBV6-5 and TRBJ1-1; a possible D gene is TRBD1 (5 bases). This CDR3 has 11 residues. Germline V gene sequence: CDR1 MNHEY, CDR2 SVGAGI. With 7 bases removed from V and 8 bases from J, the gap between germline ends came to 11 bases. CDR3 loop: CASNKKGEAFF. The CDR3 bases are TGTGCCAGCAACAAAAAGGGGGAAGCTTTCTTT.

This clone was found once. Other DNA sequences from this sample encode an identical CDR3 as well. This rearrangement joins TRBV10-3 to TRBJ1-5, with 8 nucleotides matching TRBD1. Germline V CDR1 and CDR2: ENHRY, SYGVKD. The CDR3 runs to 14 residues. J was trimmed by 2 bases and V by 5 bases; bases with no gene match: 2. The CDR3 nucleotides are TGTGCCATCAGTCCGGGACAGGGCAATCAGCCCCAGCATTTT. It yields the protein CAISPGQGNQPQHF.

The table lists this clone with a count of one. The genes are TRBV11-2 and TRBJ2-1, with 7 bases matching TRBD2. The length of the CDR3 is 15 residues. Germline V gives CDR1 SGHAT, CDR2 FQNNGV. Trimming cost V 2 bases and J 9 bases; bases outside gene matches: 10. CDR3 bases: TGTGCCAGCAGCTTAAGAGCGGGAAACGACGGTGAGCAGTTCTTC. This gives the protein CASSLRAGNDGEQFF.